This TCR beta chain derives from a study of early T cells in non-severe SARS-CoV-2 infection. The CDR3 totals 14 residues. CDR1 is DFQATT and CDR2 is SNEGSKA in the germline V gene (reference sequence). Between the trimmed V and J ends, which lost 3 bases and 3 bases, there was a span of 15 bases. TCRdb re-analysed the 5' RACE reads in MiXCR, keeping a single row per CDR3 protein. The table has some 96,000 distinct CDR3 sequences, 15% seen once. This clonotype was seen more than once but under ten times. This clonotype was obtained from an adult who was a healthcare worker with PCR-confirmed SARS-CoV-2 infection or an uninfected control (not recorded which). The sample taken for sequencing was whole blood. The V and J genes are TRBV20-1 and TRBJ2-7, with D possibly matching TRBD2 (5 bases). The CDR3 loop reads CSASGRGRVYEQYF. The CDR3 DNA follows: TGCAGTGCTAGCGGACGAGGGCGGGTCTACGAGCAGTACTTC.